The rows below give T cell receptor beta chains drawn from one sample of a study of blood T cell repertoires in COVID-19. TCRdb keeps only in-frame clones here, not all; method: immunoSEQ multiplex PCR. Of under 350,000 clones listed, 89% are singletons. The sequenced sample was PBMCs or T cells enriched from blood (not recorded which). The receptors were sampled from a woman between 40 and 50 years old who had recovered from COVID-19. The CDR3 runs from the conserved cysteine through the conserved F or W. The order of the fields is D gene, V gene, J gene, clone size, CDR3 DNA, CDR3 protein. A D gene is named only where the DNA matches it firmly. Rows give clone size only sometimes, using once, few, many, or a class for an expanded clone.

d_call: -
v_call: TRBV5-1
j_call: TRBJ1-5
clone_size: -
cdr3_nt: TGCGCCAGCAGCTTGGACGGGGTTGGCAATCAGCCCCAGCATTTT
cdr3_aa: CASSLDGVGNQPQHF

d_call: -
v_call: TRBV5-4
j_call: TRBJ1-2
clone_size: -
cdr3_nt: TGTGCCAGCAGCTTTACAGGGAGTGGGAGCTATGGCTACACCTTC
cdr3_aa: CASSFTGSGSYGYTF

d_call: -
v_call: TRBV4-1
j_call: TRBJ1-2
clone_size: once
cdr3_nt: TGCGCCAGCAGCCAAGGACTGATAAGCCGGGGGTATGGCTACACCTTC
cdr3_aa: CASSQGLISRGYGYTF

d_call: TRBD1
v_call: TRBV6-5
j_call: TRBJ2-6
clone_size: -
cdr3_nt: TGTGCCAGCAGTCGGACAGGATCTGGGGCCAACGTCCTGACTTTC
cdr3_aa: CASSRTGSGANVLTF

d_call: TRBD1
v_call: TRBV7-2
j_call: TRBJ1-5
clone_size: -
cdr3_nt: TGTGCCAGCAGTTCCCGGACAGGGCGCAATCAGCCCCAGCATTTT
cdr3_aa: CASSSRTGRNQPQHF

d_call: -
v_call: TRBV5-8
j_call: TRBJ1-5
clone_size: -
cdr3_nt: TGTGCCAGCAGCCCCGGGCAGGGAAATTATCAGCCCCAGCATTTT
cdr3_aa: CASSPGQGNYQPQHF

d_call: -
v_call: TRBV6-5
j_call: TRBJ1-1
clone_size: -
cdr3_nt: TGTGCCAGCAGTTACTCCCAAACTGAAGCTTTCTTT
cdr3_aa: CASSYSQTEAFF

d_call: TRBD1
v_call: TRBV12-5
j_call: TRBJ1-5
clone_size: -
cdr3_nt: TGTGCTAGTGGCCATACAGGGGGCTGGAGCAATCAGCCCCAGCATTTT
cdr3_aa: CASGHTGGWSNQPQHF

d_call: -
v_call: TRBV5-1
j_call: TRBJ2-3
clone_size: once
cdr3_nt: TGCGCCAGCAGCTTGGACAGCCGGCGCTGGGCAGATACGCAGTATTTT
cdr3_aa: CASSLDSRRWADTQYF

d_call: TRBD2
v_call: TRBV6-4
j_call: TRBJ2-1
clone_size: -
cdr3_nt: TGTGCCAGCAGTCGGTCGCGGGAGGGCGACGAGCAGTTCTTC
cdr3_aa: CASSRSREGDEQFF

d_call: -
v_call: TRBV27
j_call: TRBJ1-3
clone_size: -
cdr3_nt: TGTGCCAGCAGTCCGACAGTTAACTCTGGAAACACCATATATTTT
cdr3_aa: CASSPTVNSGNTIYF

d_call: TRBD2
v_call: TRBV5-4
j_call: TRBJ2-7
clone_size: once
cdr3_nt: TGTGCCAGCAGATTCGGGACGGGAGGGACCTACGAGCAGTACTTC
cdr3_aa: CASRFGTGGTYEQYF

d_call: TRBD1
v_call: TRBV11-2
j_call: TRBJ2-5
clone_size: -
cdr3_nt: TGTGCCAGCAGCAAGACAGGGCCGGGGACCCAGTACTTC
cdr3_aa: CASSKTGPGTQYF

d_call: -
v_call: TRBV3-1/TRBV3-2
j_call: TRBJ2-2
clone_size: -
cdr3_nt: TGTGCCAGCAGCCAAGTTGGCGGGGCGAACACCGGGGAGCTGTTTTTT
cdr3_aa: CASSQVGGANTGELFF

d_call: -
v_call: TRBV9
j_call: TRBJ1-4
clone_size: -
cdr3_nt: TGTGCCAGCAGCGCGCAGGGAGGAAAACTGTTTTTT
cdr3_aa: CASSAQGGKLFF

d_call: -
v_call: TRBV18
j_call: TRBJ2-5
clone_size: -
cdr3_nt: TGTGCCAGCTCACTGGGGGGACGGCAAGAGACCCAGTACTTC
cdr3_aa: CASSLGGRQETQYF

d_call: TRBD1
v_call: TRBV2
j_call: TRBJ2-2
clone_size: -
cdr3_nt: TGTGCCACCAGGACAGGTTCGAACACCGGGGAGCTGTTTTTT
cdr3_aa: CATRTGSNTGELFF

d_call: -
v_call: TRBV29-1
j_call: TRBJ2-3
clone_size: -
cdr3_nt: TGCAGCGTTCGGTCACCTAGCACAGATACGCAGTATTTT
cdr3_aa: CSVRSPSTDTQYF

d_call: -
v_call: TRBV5-5
j_call: TRBJ2-7
clone_size: -
cdr3_nt: TGTGCCAGCAGCTATAACAGGGAGGAGCAGTACTTC
cdr3_aa: CASSYNREEQYF

d_call: TRBD1
v_call: TRBV7-3
j_call: TRBJ1-1
clone_size: -
cdr3_nt: TGTGCCAGCAGCGAAAGACCGGGACAGGGAACTGAAGCTTTCTTT
cdr3_aa: CASSERPGQGTEAFF

d_call: -
v_call: TRBV19
j_call: TRBJ2-4
clone_size: -
cdr3_nt: TGTGCCAGTAGTATACAACAGGGTCCACTAGCCAAAAACATTCAGTACTTC
cdr3_aa: CASSIQQGPLAKNIQYF

d_call: TRBD1
v_call: TRBV24-1
j_call: TRBJ2-1
clone_size: -
cdr3_nt: TGTGCCACCAGTGATAAACAGGGGGCTCAGTACAATGAGCAGTTCTTC
cdr3_aa: CATSDKQGAQYNEQFF

d_call: TRBD1
v_call: TRBV5-6
j_call: TRBJ1-1
clone_size: -
cdr3_nt: TGTGCCAGCAGCCCACTGGACAGGGTGGACACTGAAGCTTTCTTT
cdr3_aa: CASSPLDRVDTEAFF

d_call: -
v_call: TRBV6-5
j_call: TRBJ1-4
clone_size: -
cdr3_nt: TGTGCCAGCAGTTATAACAGGGATAATGAAAAACTGTTTTTT
cdr3_aa: CASSYNRDNEKLFF

d_call: TRBD1
v_call: TRBV6-4
j_call: TRBJ1-2
clone_size: -
cdr3_nt: TGTGCCAGCAGTGACTCGGGGACAGGATTCAGTAACTATGGCTACACCTTC
cdr3_aa: CASSDSGTGFSNYGYTF

d_call: TRBD1
v_call: TRBV7-2
j_call: TRBJ1-1
clone_size: -
cdr3_nt: TGTGCCAGCAGCTTCGGACAGGGGGGCTCCACTGAAGCTTTCTTT
cdr3_aa: CASSFGQGGSTEAFF

d_call: -
v_call: TRBV11-2
j_call: TRBJ1-1
clone_size: -
cdr3_nt: TGTGCCAGCAGAACCTTCCGCCGGAAGCAGGGAATATCTGAAGCTTTCTTT
cdr3_aa: CASRTFRRKQGISEAFF

d_call: TRBD1
v_call: TRBV14
j_call: TRBJ1-5
clone_size: -
cdr3_nt: TGTGCCAGCAGCCTCACAGGGGGGGACCCTTATAGCAATCAGCCCCAGCATTTT
cdr3_aa: CASSLTGGDPYSNQPQHF

d_call: -
v_call: TRBV6-4
j_call: TRBJ1-2
clone_size: -
cdr3_nt: TGTGCCAGCAGCCCCGGGACACCATATGGCTACACCTTC
cdr3_aa: CASSPGTPYGYTF

d_call: TRBD1
v_call: TRBV6-5
j_call: TRBJ1-6
clone_size: -
cdr3_nt: TGTGCCAGCAGTTACTGGACAGGGGACAATTCACCCCTCCACTTT
cdr3_aa: CASSYWTGDNSPLHF

d_call: -
v_call: TRBV19
j_call: TRBJ2-6
clone_size: -
cdr3_nt: TGTGCCAGTAGTATGAGAGGGGCCAACGTCCTGACTTTC
cdr3_aa: CASSMRGANVLTF

d_call: TRBD2
v_call: TRBV18
j_call: TRBJ2-1
clone_size: -
cdr3_nt: TGTGCCAGCTCGACGATAGCGGGGGGCTTCTACAATGAGCAGTTCTTC
cdr3_aa: CASSTIAGGFYNEQFF

d_call: -
v_call: TRBV3-1/TRBV3-2
j_call: TRBJ2-1
clone_size: -
cdr3_nt: TGTGCCAGCAGCGCCGGGATTTCCTACAATGAGCAGTTCTTC
cdr3_aa: CASSAGISYNEQFF

d_call: -
v_call: TRBV6-2/TRBV6-3
j_call: TRBJ2-5
clone_size: -
cdr3_nt: TGTGCCAGCAGTTACCGCGGCAGACGACGGCAAGAGACCCAGTACTTC
cdr3_aa: CASSYRGRRRQETQYF

d_call: -
v_call: TRBV7-9
j_call: TRBJ1-1
clone_size: -
cdr3_nt: TGTGCCAGCAGCCCCCAGGGTGAAGCTTTCTTT
cdr3_aa: CASSPQGEAFF

d_call: TRBD1
v_call: TRBV6-5
j_call: TRBJ2-7
clone_size: -
cdr3_nt: TGTGCCAGCAGTTACCCCGGGACAGTAGCCTACGAGCAGTACTTC
cdr3_aa: CASSYPGTVAYEQYF

d_call: TRBD1
v_call: TRBV18
j_call: TRBJ1-1
clone_size: -
cdr3_nt: TGTGCCAGCACGGGGGACAGTAACACTGAAGCTTTCTTT
cdr3_aa: CASTGDSNTEAFF

d_call: TRBD1
v_call: TRBV27
j_call: TRBJ1-6
clone_size: -
cdr3_nt: TGTGCCAGCAGGCGGGACAGGGAGTGGTCACCCCTCCACTTT
cdr3_aa: CASRRDREWSPLHF

d_call: -
v_call: TRBV4-1
j_call: TRBJ1-1
clone_size: -
cdr3_nt: TGCGCCAGCAGCCACTTAGACAGTTCTGAAGCTTTCTTT
cdr3_aa: CASSHLDSSEAFF

d_call: -
v_call: TRBV5-6
j_call: TRBJ2-5
clone_size: -
cdr3_nt: TGTGCCAGCAGCCTCAGGGAGACCCAGTACTTC
cdr3_aa: CASSLRETQYF

d_call: TRBD1
v_call: TRBV5-6
j_call: TRBJ1-3
clone_size: -
cdr3_nt: TGTGCCAGCAGCCGCGGACAGGGATCCGGAAACACCATATATTTT
cdr3_aa: CASSRGQGSGNTIYF

d_call: -
v_call: TRBV7-9
j_call: TRBJ1-3
clone_size: -
cdr3_nt: TGTGCCAGCAGCTTCCGCGGGAGCTCTGGAAACACCATATATTTT
cdr3_aa: CASSFRGSSGNTIYF

d_call: -
v_call: TRBV2
j_call: TRBJ2-5
clone_size: -
cdr3_nt: TGTGCCAGCAGTCGGGAGCAGGAGACCCAGTACTTC
cdr3_aa: CASSREQETQYF

d_call: TRBD1
v_call: TRBV11-2
j_call: TRBJ1-2
clone_size: -
cdr3_nt: TGTGCCAGCAGCCGGGACAGGGTCTGGTCCTATGGCTACACCTTC
cdr3_aa: CASSRDRVWSYGYTF

d_call: -
v_call: TRBV5-1
j_call: TRBJ2-2
clone_size: -
cdr3_nt: TGCGCCAGCAGCCTTGGAGAGTTACGTTCCGGGGAGCTGTTTTTT
cdr3_aa: CASSLGELRSGELFF

d_call: TRBD1
v_call: TRBV5-1
j_call: TRBJ2-2
clone_size: -
cdr3_nt: TGCGCCAGCACCCAGGGGGCGGTGGCCACCGGGGAGCTGTTTTTT
cdr3_aa: CASTQGAVATGELFF

d_call: TRBD1
v_call: TRBV19
j_call: TRBJ2-7
clone_size: -
cdr3_nt: TGTGCCAGTAGTACAAGAACAGGGGGCCCCTACGAGCAGTACTTC
cdr3_aa: CASSTRTGGPYEQYF

d_call: -
v_call: TRBV14
j_call: TRBJ2-6
clone_size: -
cdr3_nt: TGTGCCAGCAGCCAAGGTCTTTCCGGGGCCAACGTCCTGACTTTC
cdr3_aa: CASSQGLSGANVLTF

d_call: -
v_call: TRBV5-1
j_call: TRBJ2-5
clone_size: -
cdr3_nt: TGCGCCAGCAGCTCGGCGGGACAAGAGACCCAGTACTTC
cdr3_aa: CASSSAGQETQYF

d_call: -
v_call: TRBV5-1
j_call: TRBJ2-1
clone_size: -
cdr3_nt: TGCGCCAGCAGCTTGTGGGGTCCGGCGGGTGAGCAGTTCTTC
cdr3_aa: CASSLWGPAGEQFF

d_call: -
v_call: TRBV20-1
j_call: TRBJ1-1
clone_size: -
cdr3_nt: TGCAGTGCCGGGGCCAGGGGTAAAGCTTTCTTT
cdr3_aa: CSAGARGKAFF

d_call: -
v_call: TRBV7-2
j_call: TRBJ2-3
clone_size: once
cdr3_nt: TGTGCCAGCAGCTTACGGGAGGATACGCAGTATTTT
cdr3_aa: CASSLREDTQYF

d_call: TRBD1
v_call: TRBV7-2
j_call: TRBJ1-1
clone_size: -
cdr3_nt: TGTGCCAGCAGCTTCAGACAGGGGTACACTGAAGCTTTCTTT
cdr3_aa: CASSFRQGYTEAFF

d_call: TRBD1
v_call: TRBV5-4
j_call: TRBJ1-3
clone_size: -
cdr3_nt: TGTGCCAGCAGCTTGGGGGGACAGGGAAGATTATTTGGAAACACCATATATTTT
cdr3_aa: CASSLGGQGRLFGNTIYF

d_call: TRBD1
v_call: TRBV5-1
j_call: TRBJ2-3
clone_size: -
cdr3_nt: TGCGCCAGCAGCTCAGGAGGACAGGGGGGAACAGATACGCAGTATTTT
cdr3_aa: CASSSGGQGGTDTQYF

d_call: TRBD2
v_call: TRBV4-2
j_call: TRBJ2-5
clone_size: -
cdr3_nt: TGTGCCAGCAGCCAGGGATCCCTAGCGGGGGCGAAGACCCAGTACTTC
cdr3_aa: CASSQGSLAGAKTQYF

d_call: TRBD2
v_call: TRBV27
j_call: TRBJ2-1
clone_size: -
cdr3_nt: TGTGCCAGCGTCCCTCTCGCCGCTAGCGGGAGGTACAATGAGCAGTTCTTC
cdr3_aa: CASVPLAASGRYNEQFF

d_call: -
v_call: TRBV2
j_call: TRBJ2-7
clone_size: -
cdr3_nt: TGTGCCAGCAAATCACAGCCAGGGACCTACGAGCAGTACTTC
cdr3_aa: CASKSQPGTYEQYF

d_call: -
v_call: TRBV4-2
j_call: TRBJ2-1
clone_size: -
cdr3_nt: TGTGCCAGCAGCCAAGCGACTAGTGTCTACAATGAGCAGTTCTTC
cdr3_aa: CASSQATSVYNEQFF